Below are 14 T cell receptor beta chains sequenced from a single sample in a study of OX40 agonist ivuxolimab in advanced cancers. Data came from immunoSEQ multiplex PCR; TCRdb stores just in-frame clones and leaves some out. Among tens of thousands of clones, around 73% were seen once, and the ten largest hold about 1.6%. This specimen was CD4+ or CD8+ T cells sorted from blood, taken in a trial of the OX40 agonist ivuxolimab. The receptors come from an adult with an advanced solid tumor such as melanoma, head and neck, liver or kidney cancer.

This rearrangement joins TRBV7-9 to TRBJ2-1; D call uncertain. V was trimmed by 3 bases and J by 0 bases, leaving 9 bases between them. This CDR3 region has 15 residues. Germline-derived CDR1 and CDR2 are SEHNR and FQNEAQ (reference sequence). DNA for the CDR3: TGTGCCAGCAGCTTGATTAGCAGCTCCTACAATGAGCAGTTCTTC. This encodes CASSLISSSYNEQFF. The full variable domain, rest sourced from reference TRBV7-9 and TRBJ2-1, is DTGVSQNPRHKITKRGQNVTFRCDPISEHNRLYWYRQTLGQGPEFLTYFQNEAQLEKSRLLSDRFSAERPKGSFSTLEIQRTEQGDSAMYLCASSLISSSYNEQFFGPGTRLTVL.

CDR3 protein: CASSLGRGSYEQYF. The CDR3 nucleotides read TGTGCCAGCAGCTTAGGACGGGGCTCCTACGAGCAGTACTTC. The chain joins TRBV7-9 to TRBJ2-7, with D tentatively TRBD2 (5 bases). Germline CDR1 SEHNR, CDR2 FQNEAQ (reference sequence). The CDR3 length is 14 residues. V lost 1 base and J lost 0, with 7 bases in between.

This chain joins TRBV19 and TRBJ1-1, with no clear D. The V gene's germline CDR1 is LNHDA and CDR2 SQIVND (reference sequence). The CDR3 is made up of 15 amino acids. The germline V and J ends were trimmed by 7 bases and 0 bases, with 15 bases remaining between them. CDR3 amino acids: CASTRREGVNTEAFF. As DNA, the CDR3 is TGTGCCAGTACACGTCGGGAAGGCGTGAACACTGAAGCTTTCTTT.

The gene calls are TRBV6-5 and TRBJ1-4; 11 bases map to TRBD1. Unmatched junction bases numbered 5, after V lost 4 bases and J lost 7 bases. CDR1 MNHEY and CDR2 SVGAGI come from the germline V gene. The CDR3 is made up of 15 amino acids. The CDR3 spells CASSWTGGGGEKLFF. The CDR3 DNA follows: TGTGCCAGCAGTTGGACAGGGGGCGGAGGTGAAAAACTGTTTTTT.

V gene TRBV9 combines with J gene TRBJ2-7; TRBD2 aligns across 8 bases. J lost 12 bases, V lost 3 bases, and 17 bases had no gene match. The CDR3 is made up of 15 amino acids. From germline, CDR1 is SGDLS and CDR2 YYNGEE. In nucleotides, the CDR3 is TGTGCCAGCAGCGAGGGGATGGGTAGCGGGGTTGTGCGGTACTTC. It codes for CASSEGMGSGVVRYF. Full variable domain (missing parts from reference TRBV9 and TRBJ2-7): DSGVTQTPKHLITATGQRVTLRCSPRSGDLSVYWYQQSLDQGLQFLIQYYNGEERAKGNILERFSAQQFPDLHSELNLSSLELGDSALYFCASSEGMGSGVVRYFGPGTRLTVT.

This clone has a single count. The DNA of the CDR3 is TGTGCCAGCAGCTTATTGGGGCTGGCTCACAATGAGCAGTTCTTC. This sequence encodes CASSLLGLAHNEQFF. The chain uses TRBV7-9 and TRBJ2-1, with D tentatively TRBD1 (5 bases). The CDR3 is made up of 15 amino acids. Trimming shortened V by 2 bases and J by 5 bases, and 13 bases separated the two germline ends. Looked up from germline, CDR1 is SEHNR and CDR2 is FQNEAQ (reference sequence).

V and J are TRBV18 and TRBJ2-1; D call uncertain. This CDR3 spans 15 amino acids. Germline CDR1 KGHSH, CDR2 LQKENI. V gave up 3 bases and J gave up 3 bases, with 12 bases separating them. CDR3 nucleotides: TGTGCCAGCTCACCGGAAAGGGTTGTCTACAATGAGCAGTTCTTC. It codes for CASSPERVVYNEQFF.

The rearrangement links TRBV27 to TRBJ2-1; the D is unclear. This CDR3 is 13 amino acids long. The V gene's germline CDR1 is MNHEY and CDR2 SMNVEV (reference sequence). V gave up 3 bases and J gave up 8 bases, with 11 bases separating them. CDR3 sequence (DNA): TGTGCCAGCAGTTTCAAAGGGAACCATGAGCAGTTCTTC. Translation: CASSFKGNHEQFF.

The gene calls are TRBV18 and TRBJ2-5, with unresolved D. V gave up 5 bases and J gave up 4 bases, with 20 bases separating them. CDR3 length equals 16 residues. Per germline, CDR1 KGHSH and CDR2 LQKENI. This CDR3 is CASSTLSRLSAETQYF. CDR3 DNA sequence: TGTGCCAGCTCAACCTTATCCCGCCTAAGCGCAGAGACCCAGTACTTC.

The chain combines TRBV30 with TRBJ1-3, with D possibly being TRBD1 (5 bases). The CDR3 is 12 residues long. CDR1 GTSNPN and CDR2 SVGIG come from the germline V gene (reference sequence). CDR3 in amino acids: CAVDSSGNTIYF. The DNA for the CDR3 is TGTGCTGTAGACAGCTCTGGAAACACCATATATTTT.

This clone was picked up a small number of times. The chain employs TRBV5-1 and TRBJ2-1, with unresolved D. The germline gives CDR1 SGHRS, CDR2 YFSETQ. Trimming left V 4 bases short and J 0 bases short, with 5 bases between. The CDR3 runs 13 residues. The CDR3 DNA sequence: TGCGCCAGCAGCCCTAGCTCCTACAATGAGCAGTTCTTC. As protein: CASSPSSYNEQFF.

This sequence joins TRBV7-3 and TRBJ2-1, with D perhaps matching TRBD1 (6 bases). The germline gives CDR1 SGHTA, CDR2 FQGTGA. V was trimmed by 2 bases and J by 10 bases, leaving 18 bases between them. The CDR3 length is 15 residues. CDR3 bases: TGTGCCAGCAGCTTAGAAGACAGGCCATCATGGGAGCAGTTCTTC. As protein: CASSLEDRPSWEQFF. The whole variable domain, remainder taken from reference TRBV7-3 and TRBJ2-1, is GAGVSQTPSNKVTEKGKYVELRCDPISGHTALYWYRQSLGQGPEFLIYFQGTGAADDSGLPNDRFFAVRPEGSVSTLKIQRTERGDSAVYLCASSLEDRPSWEQFFGPGTRLTVL.

This clone came up a few times. The rearrangement links TRBV7-9 to TRBJ2-7; 11 bases are shared with TRBD1. V lost 6 bases, J lost 1 base, and 8 bases stayed unmatched. This CDR3 is built from 16 residues. Germline loops: CDR1 SEHNR, CDR2 FQNEAQ (reference sequence). CDR3 nucleotides: TGTGCCAGCAGGAGCTCCGGGACAGGGGGGTCCTACGAGCAGTACTTC. Translating gives CASRSSGTGGSYEQYF.

The rearrangement joins TRBV27 to TRBJ2-7; TRBD2 matches at 9 bases. J lost 1 base, V lost 6 bases, and 4 bases had no gene match. Germline lookup yields CDR1 MNHEY and CDR2 SMNVEV (reference sequence). CDR3 length: 14 amino acids. The DNA for the CDR3 is TGTGCCAGCAGCACAACTAGCGGGTCCTACGAGCAGTACTTC. Translation gives CASSTTSGSYEQYF.